The 25 T cell receptor beta chains in this list originate from one sample, sequenced in a study of blood T cells in healthy people across ages. Together with a sample-barcoded 5' primer, a J-beta primer mix was included in a second PCR lasting roughly 6 to 12 cycles. TCRdb independently ran MiXCR on the 5' RACE reads; one entry per CDR3 protein. The sample lists approximately 830,000 distinct CDR3 sequences; around two thirds were seen once. The sample comprised blood. These receptors all come from a man aged 25-45 years in good health.

In DNA form, the CDR3 reads TGTGCCAGCAGCATGGGACTAGCGCCGGAGACCCAGTACTTC. Its translation: CASSMGLAPETQYF. The chain combines TRBV7-2 with TRBJ2-7; 10 bases match TRBD2. The J call is in doubt because the DNA end fits TRBJ2-5 better. Germline V gives CDR1 SGHTA, CDR2 FQGNSA. The CDR3 is made up of 14 amino acids.

This clonotype appeared a few times. This sequence joins TRBV2 and TRBJ1-1; TRBD1 matches 9 bases. V trimming: 8 bases; J trimming: 5 bases; junction bases outside the gene matches: 12. CDR3 size: 15 residues. Germline loops: CDR1 SNHLY, CDR2 FYNNEI. For the CDR3, the DNA is TGTGCCAGCCGAACAGGGGGCCCCCGGTGGACTGAAGCTTTCTTT. Translation: CASRTGGPRWTEAFF.

The chain is built from TRBV29-1 and TRBJ2-4, with D possibly being TRBD2 (6 bases). The J call may be faulty, since TRBJ2-7 better matches the DNA end. The CDR3 is made up of 14 amino acids. Per the germline V gene, CDR1 is SQVTM and CDR2 is ANQGSEA. This chain's CDR3 is CSVEGEAGRSEQYF. Here the CDR3 DNA reads TGCAGCGTTGAAGGCGAGGCAGGGAGGAGCGAGCAGTACTTC.

The rearrangement uses TRBV6-4 and TRBJ2-1, with 9 bases matching TRBD1. This CDR3 has 17 residues. With 6 bases clipped from V and 3 bases from J, the junction kept 12 bases outside the gene matches. Germline loops: CDR1 MRHNA, CDR2 SNTAGT. DNA of the CDR3: TGTGCCAGCAGCCCCCATGGGGGACAGGGACACTACAATGAGCAGTTCTTC. Translating it yields CASSPHGGQGHYNEQFF.

The chain combines TRBV6-5 with TRBJ2-1; 8 bases are a match to TRBD1. The CDR3 loop spans 16 amino acids. The germline gives CDR1 MNHEY, CDR2 SVGAGI. The trim removed 6 bases at V and 9 bases at J, leaving 16 bases unmatched. The CDR3 sequence is CASRALADRVKGEQFF. The CDR3, as DNA: TGTGCCAGCAGGGCCCTCGCGGACAGGGTAAAGGGTGAGCAGTTCTTC.

The genes are TRBV5-8 and TRBJ1-4; 7 bases agree with TRBD1. CDR3 length equals 16 residues. Per germline, CDR1 SGHTS and CDR2 YDEGEE. With 1 base clipped from V and 0 bases from J, the junction kept 3 bases outside the gene matches. CDR3: CASSLRQGSTNEKLFF. The CDR3 nucleotides read TGTGCCAGCAGCTTGAGACAGGGATCAACTAATGAAAAACTGTTTTTT.

The chain links TRBV3-1 to TRBJ1-4; 7 nucleotides match TRBD1. Per germline, CDR1 LGHDT and CDR2 YNNKEL (reference sequence). The CDR3 has 15 residues. The ends lost 0 bases at V and 4 bases at J; junction bases unmatched: 2. CDR3 sequence reads: CASSQEGQFNEKLFF. The DNA of the CDR3 is TGTGCCAGCAGCCAAGAGGGACAGTTTAATGAAAAACTGTTTTTT. Complete variable domain (other parts from reference TRBV3-1 and TRBJ1-4): DTAVSQTPKYLVTQMGNDKSIKCEQNLGHDTMYWYKQDSKKFLKIMFSYNNKELIINETVPNRFSPKSPDKAHLNLHINSLELGDSAVYFCASSQEGQFNEKLFFGSGTQLSVL.

This chain connects TRBV28 to TRBJ2-7; 7 nucleotides agree with TRBD1. V trimming: 10 bases; J trimming: 2 bases; junction bases outside the gene matches: 8. Germline V gene sequence: CDR1 MDHEN, CDR2 SYDVKM. This CDR3 spans 13 amino acids. CDR3 DNA sequence: TGTGCCACCGCCGGGACAGCAACCTACGAGCAGTACTTC. It encodes CATAGTATYEQYF.

The chain joins TRBV7-2 to TRBJ2-6; TRBD1 is a possible D gene (5 bases). The CDR3 length is 15 residues. Germline V lookup: CDR1 SGHTA, CDR2 FQGNSA. Trimming took off 11 bases at V and 2 bases at J, with 16 bases between the two ends. CDR3 DNA sequence: TGTGCCGGCGACACAGGATCCGCTGGGGCCAACGTCCTGACTTTC. Translation gives CAGDTGSAGANVLTF.

This clonotype was seen just once. An end of the junction does not agree with germline; a read error may underlie this. The CDR3 is CASTVGNTHNEQFF. The CDR3 region has the DNA TGTGCCAGCACCGTAGGGAACACCCACAATGAGCAGTTCTTC. The rearrangement links TRBV9 to TRBJ2-1; D uncertain. The CDR3 loop spans 14 amino acids. Germline V gives CDR1 SGDLS, CDR2 YYNGEE. The full variable domain, in which reference TRBV9 and TRBJ2-1 provide the parts outside the CDR3, is DSGVTQTPKHLITATGQRVTLRCSPRSGDLSVYWYQQSLDQGLQFLIQYYNGEERAKGNILERFSAQQFPDLHSELNLSSLELGDSALYFCASTVGNTHNEQFFGPGTRLTVL.

The chain is built from TRBV28 and TRBJ2-1; the D gene is possibly TRBD1 (6 bases). Deletions cut 6 bases from V and 7 bases from J, with 10 bases between. The germline gives CDR1 MDHEN, CDR2 SYDVKM. The length of the CDR3 is 12 residues. CDR3 DNA sequence: TGTGCCAGCAGGGTACAGGGAAATGAGCAGTTCTTC. It encodes CASRVQGNEQFF.

V usage is TRBV5-5 and J usage is TRBJ2-3; D is undetermined. V lost 4 bases and J lost 3, with 18 bases in between. CDR1 is SGHKS and CDR2 is YYEKEE in the germline V gene (reference sequence). The CDR3 extends over 16 amino acids. CDR3 region: CASSQAGQPGTDTQYF. In nucleotides, the CDR3 is TGTGCCAGCAGCCAGGCCGGGCAGCCCGGGACAGATACGCAGTATTTT.

The chain employs TRBV4-3 and TRBJ1-2, with D perhaps TRBD1 (6 bases). The CDR3 is made up of 18 amino acids. Trimming cost V 1 base and J 5 bases, with 23 bases left between them. Germline loops: CDR1 LGHNA, CDR2 YSLEER. The CDR3 here is CASSQAGTSTHRAYGYTF. The CDR3 bases are TGCGCCAGCAGCCAAGCAGGGACATCTACCCATAGAGCATATGGCTACACCTTC.

This clonotype appeared a few times. The chain links TRBV10-3 to TRBJ1-5; TRBD1 is a possible D gene (6 bases). CDR1 ENHRY and CDR2 SYGVKD come from the germline V gene. V dropped 8 bases and J dropped 5 bases, with 13 bases sitting between them. This CDR3 contains 13 residues. This chain's CDR3 is CAICGGLDQPQHF. CDR3 nucleotides: TGTGCCATCTGCGGGGGGCTCGATCAGCCCCAGCATTTT.

This clonotype occurred a few times. The chain uses TRBV12-3 or TRBV12-4 and TRBJ2-3; 10 nucleotides match TRBD1. CDR3 length equals 14 residues. V dropped 6 bases and J dropped 8; count of bases not matched to a gene: 8. In DNA form, the CDR3 reads TGTGCCAGCAGACCGGGACAGGGGTACGGTACGCAGTATTTT. This encodes CASRPGQGYGTQYF.

The J gene is TRBJ2-1, the V gene TRBV6-2 or TRBV6-3, with a possible D match to TRBD1 (5 bases). V lost 6 bases and J lost 4, with 22 bases in between. Looked up from germline, CDR1 is MNHEY and CDR2 is SVGEGT. This CDR3 has 17 amino acids. The CDR3 region has the DNA TGTGCCAGCAGCTCTACCTCAGGGTCCTACCGGTACAATGAGCAGTTCTTC. Residues: CASSSTSGSYRYNEQFF.

The chain has TRBV2 and TRBJ2-3; D may be TRBD1 or TRBD2 (5 bases each). Germline V gene sequence: CDR1 SNHLY, CDR2 FYNNEI. The germline V and J ends were trimmed by 7 bases and 3 bases, with 14 bases remaining between them. The length of the CDR3 is 14 residues. CDR3 nucleotide sequence: TGTGCCAGCAAGTCGGGACCCTCGACAGATACGCAGTATTTT. Translated, it gives CASKSGPSTDTQYF.

V and J are TRBV4-1 and TRBJ1-6, with D perhaps matching TRBD1 (6 bases). V gave up 3 bases and J gave up 3 bases, with 9 bases separating them. This CDR3 has 15 residues. Germline V CDR1 and CDR2: MGHRA, YSYEKL. The CDR3 DNA is TGCGCCAGCAGCCACCGGACAGACTATAATTCACCCCTCCACTTT. Encoded protein: CASSHRTDYNSPLHF.

The rearrangement links TRBV7-2 to TRBJ1-2; possibly TRBD1 for D (5 bases). The CDR3 runs to 15 residues. Germline values: CDR1 SGHTA, CDR2 FQGNSA. V dropped 4 bases and J dropped 5 bases, with 17 bases sitting between them. CDR3 coding DNA: TGTGCCAGCAGCTCTCCGACAGTGATTTCTTATGGCTACACCTTC. Its translation: CASSSPTVISYGYTF.

This clonotype was observed once. The chain links TRBV13 to TRBJ2-3; 8 nucleotides align to TRBD2. Per germline, CDR1 PRHDT and CDR2 FYEKMQ (reference sequence). This CDR3 spans 16 amino acids. Trimming cost V 6 bases and J 3 bases; bases outside gene matches: 11. For the CDR3, the DNA is TGTGCCAGCAGTCTCTTTGGCGGGGGGCCAACAGATACGCAGTATTTT. This codes for CASSLFGGGPTDTQYF.

V and J are TRBV7-2 and TRBJ2-7, with 8 bases that match TRBD1. CDR1 SGHTA and CDR2 FQGNSA come from the germline V gene. The ends lost 5 bases at V and 1 base at J; junction bases unmatched: 7. This CDR3 comprises 15 residues. The CDR3 is CASSPSDRGSYEQYF. The CDR3, as DNA: TGTGCCAGCAGCCCCTCAGACAGGGGATCCTACGAGCAGTACTTC.

V usage is TRBV10-3 and J usage is TRBJ2-1, with a weak D call TRBD2 (5 bases). CDR1 is ENHRY, CDR2 SYGVKD, per germline. Trimming removed 4 bases at V and 6 bases at J, with 13 bases between. The CDR3 runs 14 residues. Here the CDR3 reads CAISAGSGSNEQFF. CDR3 bases: TGTGCCATCAGTGCGGGGAGTGGTAGCAATGAGCAGTTCTTC.

This clonotype was observed a handful of times. The J gene is TRBJ2-3, the V gene TRBV5-5; D uncertain. In germline, CDR1 is SGHKS, CDR2 YYEKEE (reference sequence). The CDR3 length is 13 residues. Trimming removed 2 bases at V and 5 bases at J, with 9 bases between. The CDR3 nucleotides read TGTGCCAGCAGCTTTTTAACCGGAGATACGCAGTATTTT. The encoded protein is CASSFLTGDTQYF.

There are a few counts of this clonotype. V gene TRBV9 combines with J gene TRBJ2-4; D call uncertain. The DNA end favors TRBJ2-7, so the J call may be wrong. The CDR3 covers 14 residues. Per germline, CDR1 SGDLS and CDR2 YYNGEE. This chain's CDR3 is CASTPGLGPYEQYF. CDR3 nucleotides: TGTGCCAGCACTCCAGGCCTTGGGCCCTACGAGCAGTACTTC.

This clonotype was seen a single time. The chain employs TRBV20-1 and TRBJ2-5; perhaps TRBD1 as D (6 bases). Trimming took 4 bases from V and 5 from J, leaving 11 bases between them. The CDR3 contains 12 residues. Germline CDR1 reads DFQATT; CDR2 reads SNEGSKA (reference sequence). The CDR3 spells CSANRAWETQYF. In DNA, the CDR3 is TGCAGTGCTAACAGGGCGTGGGAGACCCAGTACTTC.